This section outlines one T cell receptor (beta chain) sequence together with its context. These data belong to a study of blood T cell repertoires in COVID-19. At the level of the study: Specimens from acute and convalescent COVID-19 originated in the United States, Italy and Spain. In each case, the material was cDNA or gDNA derived from T cells, B-cell-depleted T cells, or PBMCs.

Original processing methods: Scientists estimated how many nucleated cells there were by amplifying reference gene primers. The table came from immunoSEQ multiplex PCR; TCRdb's copy has only in-frame clones and leaves some out. The DNA gave D and trimming, while V, J and clone size come from that table. The data contain some 320,000 clones, 85% of them singletons. The CDR3 spans 13 residues. V gave up 5 bases and J gave up 7 bases, with 14 bases separating them. From germline, CDR1 is MDHEN and CDR2 SYDVKM. Enrolled through a virtual design, the participants were between about 18 and 100 years of age and came from 24 US areas.

The origin of this receptor is a woman in her twenties or thirties who had been exposed to COVID-19. The sample was PBMCs or T cells enriched from blood (not recorded which). The V gene is TRBV28, the J gene TRBJ1-2, with a tentative D call TRBD1 (5 bases). The CDR3 loop is CASSRDFLFGYTF. The CDR3 nucleotides read TGTGCCAGCAGTCGGGACTTTTTGTTTGGCTACACCTTC.